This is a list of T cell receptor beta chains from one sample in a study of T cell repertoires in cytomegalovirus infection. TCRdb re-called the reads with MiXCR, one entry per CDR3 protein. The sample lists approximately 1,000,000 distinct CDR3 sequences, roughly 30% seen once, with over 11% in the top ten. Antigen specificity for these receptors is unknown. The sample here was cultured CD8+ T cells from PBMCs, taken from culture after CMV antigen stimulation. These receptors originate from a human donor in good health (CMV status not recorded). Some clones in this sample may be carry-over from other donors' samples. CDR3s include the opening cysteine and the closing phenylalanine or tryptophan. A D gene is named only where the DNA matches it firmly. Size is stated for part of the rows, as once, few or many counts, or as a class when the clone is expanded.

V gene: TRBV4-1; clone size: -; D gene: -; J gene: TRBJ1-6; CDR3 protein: CASSQDPWPGPDNSPLHF; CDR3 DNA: TGCGCCAGCAGCCAAGATCCTTGGCCGGGACCCGATAATTCACCCCTCCACTTT
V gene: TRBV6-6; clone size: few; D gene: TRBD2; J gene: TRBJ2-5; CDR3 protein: CASSYPGPSGETQYF; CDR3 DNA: TGTGCCAGCAGTTACCCCGGGCCTAGCGGTGAGACCCAGTACTTC
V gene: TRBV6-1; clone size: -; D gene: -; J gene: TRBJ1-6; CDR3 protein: CASSEVHGGSSYNSPLHF; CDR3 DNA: TGTGCCAGCAGTGAAGTTCATGGGGGATCCTCCTATAATTCACCCCTCCACTTT
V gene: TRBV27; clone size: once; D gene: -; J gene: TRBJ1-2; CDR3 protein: CASSLGGVNDYTF; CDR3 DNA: TGTGCCAGCAGTTTAGGGGGTGTGAACGACTACACCTTC
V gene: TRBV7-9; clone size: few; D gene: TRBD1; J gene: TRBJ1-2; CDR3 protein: CAARGLDREDYGYTF; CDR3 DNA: TGTGCCGCTAGGGGGTTGGACAGGGAGGACTATGGCTACACCTTC
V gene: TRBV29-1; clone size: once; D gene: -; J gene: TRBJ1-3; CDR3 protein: CSVPMGSGNTIYF; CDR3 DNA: TGCAGCGTTCCTATGGGGTCTGGAAACACCATATATTTT
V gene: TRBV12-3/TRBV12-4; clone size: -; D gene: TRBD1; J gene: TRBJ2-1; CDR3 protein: CASSLGGQTFYNEQFF; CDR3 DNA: TGTGCCAGCAGTTTAGGGGGACAGACTTTCTACAATGAGCAGTTCTTC
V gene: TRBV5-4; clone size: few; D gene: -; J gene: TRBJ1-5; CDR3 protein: CASSRAGEPQHF; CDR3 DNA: TGTGCCAGCAGCCGCGCAGGGGAGCCCCAGCATTTT
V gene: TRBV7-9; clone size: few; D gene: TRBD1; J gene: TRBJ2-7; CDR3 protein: CASSAPGTGEYEQYF; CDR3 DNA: TGTGCCAGCAGCGCGCCCGGGACAGGAGAATACGAGCAGTACTTC
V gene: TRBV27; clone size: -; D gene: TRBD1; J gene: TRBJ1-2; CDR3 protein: CASSLSPGQGIRGYTF; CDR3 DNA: TGTGCCAGCAGTTTATCTCCCGGACAGGGTATACGCGGCTACACCTTC
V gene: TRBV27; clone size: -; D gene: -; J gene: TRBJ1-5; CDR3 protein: CASSVTGWNQPQHF; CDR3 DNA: TGTGCCAGCAGTGTAACAGGGTGGAATCAGCCCCAGCATTTT
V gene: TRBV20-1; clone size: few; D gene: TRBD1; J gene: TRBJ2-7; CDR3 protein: CSARWDRGTYEQYF; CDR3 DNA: TGCAGTGCTAGGTGGGACAGGGGGACCTACGAGCAGTACTTC
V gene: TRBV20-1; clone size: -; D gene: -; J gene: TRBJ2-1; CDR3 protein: CSANTYNEQFF; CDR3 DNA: TGCAGTGCTAACACCTACAATGAGCAGTTCTTC
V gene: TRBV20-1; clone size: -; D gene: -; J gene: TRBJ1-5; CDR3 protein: CSARQQPFSNQPQHF; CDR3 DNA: TGCAGTGCTAGGCAGCAGCCCTTTAGCAATCAGCCCCAGCATTTT
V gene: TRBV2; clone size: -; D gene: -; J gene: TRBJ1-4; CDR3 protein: CASSEAGTDNEKLFF; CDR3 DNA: TGTGCCAGCAGTGAAGCTGGGACGGATAATGAAAAACTGTTTTTT
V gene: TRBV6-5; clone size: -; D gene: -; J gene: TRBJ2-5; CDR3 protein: CASSSEVADQETQYF; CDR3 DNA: TGTGCCAGCAGTTCTGAAGTAGCGGACCAAGAGACCCAGTACTTC
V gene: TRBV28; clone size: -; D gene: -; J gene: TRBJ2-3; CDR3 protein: CASSLLNQGIWQYF; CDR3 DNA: TGTGCCAGCAGTTTGTTGAATCAGGGGATATGGCAGTATTTT